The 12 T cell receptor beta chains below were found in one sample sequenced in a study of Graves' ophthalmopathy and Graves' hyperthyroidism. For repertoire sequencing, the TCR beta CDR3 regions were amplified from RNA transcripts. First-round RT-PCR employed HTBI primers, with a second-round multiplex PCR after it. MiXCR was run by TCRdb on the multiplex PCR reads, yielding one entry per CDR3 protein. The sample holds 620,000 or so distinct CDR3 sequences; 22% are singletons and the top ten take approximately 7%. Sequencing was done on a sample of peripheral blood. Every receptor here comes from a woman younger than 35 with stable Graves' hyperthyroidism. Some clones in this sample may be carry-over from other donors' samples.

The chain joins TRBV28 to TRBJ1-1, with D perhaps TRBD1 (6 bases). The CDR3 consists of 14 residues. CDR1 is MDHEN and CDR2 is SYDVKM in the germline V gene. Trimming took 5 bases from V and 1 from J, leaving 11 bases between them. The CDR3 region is CASSVQGWNTEAFF. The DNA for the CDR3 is TGTGCCAGCAGTGTACAGGGCTGGAACACTGAAGCTTTCTTT.

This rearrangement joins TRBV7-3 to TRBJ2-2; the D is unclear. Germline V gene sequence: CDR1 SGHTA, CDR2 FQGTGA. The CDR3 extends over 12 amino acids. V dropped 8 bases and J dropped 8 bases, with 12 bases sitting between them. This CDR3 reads CASASRSGELFF. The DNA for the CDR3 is TGTGCCAGCGCCTCTCGTTCAGGGGAGCTGTTTTTT. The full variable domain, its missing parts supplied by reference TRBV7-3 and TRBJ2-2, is GAGVSQTPSNKVTEKGKYVELRCDPISGHTALYWYRQSLGQGPEFLIYFQGTGAADDSGLPNDRFFAVRPEGSVSTLKIQRTERGDSAVYLCASASRSGELFFGEGSRLTVL.

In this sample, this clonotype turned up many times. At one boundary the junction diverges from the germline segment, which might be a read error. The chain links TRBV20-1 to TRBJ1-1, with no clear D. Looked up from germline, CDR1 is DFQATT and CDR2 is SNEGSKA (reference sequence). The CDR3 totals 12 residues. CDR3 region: CSARDWELEAFF. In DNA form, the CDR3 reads TGCAGTGCGAGAGATTGGGAGTTGGAAGCTTTCTTT.

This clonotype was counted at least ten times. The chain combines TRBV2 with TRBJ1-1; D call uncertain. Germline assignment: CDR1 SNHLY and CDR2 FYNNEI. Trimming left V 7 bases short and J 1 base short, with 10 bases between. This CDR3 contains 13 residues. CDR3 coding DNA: TGTGCCAGCATCCCGTTCGGGAACACTGAAGCTTTCTTT. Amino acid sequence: CASIPFGNTEAFF.

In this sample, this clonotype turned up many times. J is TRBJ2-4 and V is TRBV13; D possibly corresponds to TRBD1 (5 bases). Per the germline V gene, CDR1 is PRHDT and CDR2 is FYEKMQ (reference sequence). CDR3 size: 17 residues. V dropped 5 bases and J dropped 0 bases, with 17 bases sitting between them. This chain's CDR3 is CASSPTPRELAKNIQYF. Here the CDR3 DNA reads TGTGCCAGCAGCCCAACTCCCAGGGAACTAGCCAAAAACATTCAGTACTTC.

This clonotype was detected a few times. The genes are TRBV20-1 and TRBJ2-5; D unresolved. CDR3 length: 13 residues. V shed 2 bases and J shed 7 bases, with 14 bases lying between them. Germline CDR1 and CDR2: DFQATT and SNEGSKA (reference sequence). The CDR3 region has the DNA TGCAGTGCTAGACCTCAAGTTGACGGGACCCAGTACTTC. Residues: CSARPQVDGTQYF.

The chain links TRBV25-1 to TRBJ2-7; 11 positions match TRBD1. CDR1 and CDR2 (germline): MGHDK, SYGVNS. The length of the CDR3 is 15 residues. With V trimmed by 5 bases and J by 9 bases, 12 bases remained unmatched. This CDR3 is CASSPSGTGGSGQYF. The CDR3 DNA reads TGTGCCAGCAGTCCTTCCGGGACAGGGGGTTCCGGGCAGTACTTC.

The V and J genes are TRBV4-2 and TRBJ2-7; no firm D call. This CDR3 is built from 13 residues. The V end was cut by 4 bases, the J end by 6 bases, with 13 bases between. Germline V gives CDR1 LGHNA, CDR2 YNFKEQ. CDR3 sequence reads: CASSLLARAEQYF. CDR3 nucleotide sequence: TGTGCCAGCAGCCTTCTTGCCCGGGCCGAGCAGTACTTC.

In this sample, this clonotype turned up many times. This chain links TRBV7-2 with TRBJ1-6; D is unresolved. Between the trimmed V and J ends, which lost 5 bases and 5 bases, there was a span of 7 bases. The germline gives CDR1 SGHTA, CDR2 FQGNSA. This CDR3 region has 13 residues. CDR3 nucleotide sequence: TGTGCCAGCAGCCTTCTGAATAATTCACCCCTCCACTTT. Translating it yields CASSLLNNSPLHF.

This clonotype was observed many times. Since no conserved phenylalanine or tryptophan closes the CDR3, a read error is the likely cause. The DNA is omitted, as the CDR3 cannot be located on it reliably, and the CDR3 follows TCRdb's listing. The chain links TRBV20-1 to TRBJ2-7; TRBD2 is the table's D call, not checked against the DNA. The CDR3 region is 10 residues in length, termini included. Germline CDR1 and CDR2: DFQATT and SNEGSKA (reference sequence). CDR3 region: CSASEARVRI.

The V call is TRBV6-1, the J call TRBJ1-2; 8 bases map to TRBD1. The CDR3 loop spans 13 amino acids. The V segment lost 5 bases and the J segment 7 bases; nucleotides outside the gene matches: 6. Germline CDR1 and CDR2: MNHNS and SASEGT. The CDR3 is CASSQQGEGGYTF. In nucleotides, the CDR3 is TGTGCCAGCAGTCAACAGGGGGAAGGTGGCTACACCTTC.

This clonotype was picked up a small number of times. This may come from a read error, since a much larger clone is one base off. The CDR3 coding sequence is TGTGCCAGCAGTGAAGCCCGGACCGGGGAGCTGTTTTTT. Residues: CASSEARTGELFF. The V gene is TRBV6-1, the J gene TRBJ2-2; D remains ambiguous. Germline assignment: CDR1 MNHNS and CDR2 SASEGT. CDR3 length: 13 amino acids. Trimming took 0 bases from V and 5 from J, leaving 4 bases between them.